The text below deals with one TCR beta chain. Its antigen is unknown. These data are taken from a study of T cell responses to AZD1222 COVID-19 vaccine. Study-wide points: CD4 TCRs linked to vaccination spanned spike, dominating at 160-218 and 743-854. After the peak T cell response, and only then, were repertoires sampled. Variant regions that are unmutated are reportedly the target of nearly half of spike-specific TCRs.

The repertoire was sequenced with immunoSEQ multiplex PCR; TCRdb's copy has only in-frame clones and lacks some. The profile shows more than 75,000 clones, around nine tenths of them singletons. The receptor was derived from an adult who received the AZD1222 COVID-19 vaccine. The source was peripheral blood, collected 28 days after the second AZD1222 dose.

In nucleotides, the CDR3 is TGTGCCAGCAGCTCCACAGGGAACGAGCAGTACTTC. Protein product: CASSSTGNEQYF. The chain combines TRBV7-6 with TRBJ2-7; possible D gene TRBD1, 6 bases. Germline CDR1 and CDR2: SGHVS and FNYEAQ. Trimming took 4 bases from V and 5 from J, leaving 9 bases between them. There are 12 residues in the CDR3. The full variable domain, with the rest looked up from reference TRBV7-6 and TRBJ2-7, is GAGVSQSPRYKVTKRGQDVALRCDPISGHVSLYWYRQALGQGPEFLTYFNYEAQQDKSGLPNDRFSAERPEGSISTLTIQRTEQRDSAMYRCASSSTGNEQYFGPGTRLTVT.